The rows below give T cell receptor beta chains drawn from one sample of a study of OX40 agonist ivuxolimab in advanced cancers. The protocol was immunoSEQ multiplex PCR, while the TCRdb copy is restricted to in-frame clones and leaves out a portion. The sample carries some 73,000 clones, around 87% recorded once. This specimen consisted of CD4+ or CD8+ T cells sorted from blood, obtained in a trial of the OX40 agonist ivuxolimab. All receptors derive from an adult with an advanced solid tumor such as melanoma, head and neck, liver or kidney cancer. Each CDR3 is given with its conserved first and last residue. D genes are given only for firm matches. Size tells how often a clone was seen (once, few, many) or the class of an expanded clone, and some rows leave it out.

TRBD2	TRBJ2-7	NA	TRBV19	TGTGCCAGTAGTGTACTAGCGGGAGAGGGCGAGCAGTACTTC	CASSVLAGEGEQYF
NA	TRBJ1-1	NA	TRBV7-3	TGTGCCAGCAGCCTCGCGGGTGGCGGGCTTTTCTTT	CASSLAGGGLFF
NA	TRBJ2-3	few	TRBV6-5	TGTGCCAGCAGTTATACAGCCACAGATACGCAGTATTTT	CASSYTATDTQYF
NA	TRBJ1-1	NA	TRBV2	TGTGCCAGCAGTGAGAGGGAAGTTACGGGCACTGAAGCTTTCTTT	CASSEREVTGTEAFF
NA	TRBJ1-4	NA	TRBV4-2	TGTGCCAGCAGCCAGGGACGCGGTCGAGAAAAACTGTTTTTT	CASSQGRGREKLFF
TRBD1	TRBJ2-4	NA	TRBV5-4	TGTGCCGGCAGCCCCCTACAGGGGGGAAACATTCAGTACTTC	CAGSPLQGGNIQYF
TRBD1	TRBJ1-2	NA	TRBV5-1	TGCGCCAGCAGCATGGGGGGACAGGGATCAGGTGGCTACACCTTC	CASSMGGQGSGGYTF
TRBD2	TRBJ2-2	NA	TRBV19	TGTGCCAGTAGCCGTGGACTAGCGGGGGGGAACACCGGGGAGCTGTTTTTT	CASSRGLAGGNTGELFF
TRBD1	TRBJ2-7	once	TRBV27	TGTGCCAGCAGCTACAGGGGTTTCTACGAGCAGTACTTC	CASSYRGFYEQYF
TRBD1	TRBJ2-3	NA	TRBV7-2	TGTGCCAGCAGCCAACAGGGGGCAGATACGCAGTATTTT	CASSQQGADTQYF
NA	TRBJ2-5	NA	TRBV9	TGTGCCAGCAGCGGGACCCTACAGGGGCGGGGAGAGACCCAGTACTTC	CASSGTLQGRGETQYF
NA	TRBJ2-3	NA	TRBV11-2	TGTGCCAGCAGCCCTCGGACTCCCGCGACAGATACGCAGTATTTT	CASSPRTPATDTQYF
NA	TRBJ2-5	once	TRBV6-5	TGTGCCAGCAGCTATGGGAGGGGGATCCAAGAGACCCAGTACTTC	CASSYGRGIQETQYF
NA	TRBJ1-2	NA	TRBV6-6	TGTGCCAGCAGTCCGAGACTTTCCAGGGAGGCGAGCTACACCTTC	CASSPRLSREASYTF
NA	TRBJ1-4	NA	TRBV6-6	TGTGCCAGCAGTTATTCGTCGCGACGGCCTGGTGAAAAACTGTTTTTT	CASSYSSRRPGEKLFF
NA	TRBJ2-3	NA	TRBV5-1	TGCGCCAGCAGCTATCAAGGACTGGGAGATACGCAGTATTTT	CASSYQGLGDTQYF
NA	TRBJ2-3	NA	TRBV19	TGTGCCAGTAGTATAGATCTATTGGGGGGCTCTAATACGCAGTATTTT	CASSIDLLGGSNTQYF
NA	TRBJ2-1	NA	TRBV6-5	TGTGCCAGCAGGGAGGGCGCCCACAATGAGCAGTTCTTC	CASREGAHNEQFF
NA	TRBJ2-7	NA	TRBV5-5	TGTGCCAGCAGATCAGTGAGCTCCTACGAGCAGTACTTC	CASRSVSSYEQYF
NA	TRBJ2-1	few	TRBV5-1	TGCGCCAGCAGATCCGGGACATCCTTCGGCAATGAGCAGTTCTTC	CASRSGTSFGNEQFF
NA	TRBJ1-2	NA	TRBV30	TGTGCCTGGAGTGTAGGTTCAGGGTATGGCTACACCTTC	CAWSVGSGYGYTF
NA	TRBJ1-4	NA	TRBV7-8	TGTGCCAGCAGCACTCTGTGGGCGACTAATGAAAAACTGTTTTTT	CASSTLWATNEKLFF
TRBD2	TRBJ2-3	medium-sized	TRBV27	TGTGCCAGCAGTTCTCCGGGACTAGGGAGGAACACAGATACGCAGTATTTT	CASSSPGLGRNTDTQYF
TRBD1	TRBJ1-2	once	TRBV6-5	TGTGCCAGCAGTTTGATGGGGCAGGGGGCTGGATATGGCTACACCTTC	CASSLMGQGAGYGYTF
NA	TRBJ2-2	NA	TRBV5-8	TGTGCCAGCAGAGCCCCAGGGCCCGGGGAGCTGTTTTTT	CASRAPGPGELFF
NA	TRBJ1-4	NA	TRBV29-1	TGCAGCTTTGCGGGGACAACTAATGAAAAACTGTTTTTT	CSFAGTTNEKLFF
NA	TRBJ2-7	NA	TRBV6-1	TGTGCCAGCAGTGCGCAGGGGACGGGTAGCTCCTACGAGCAGTACTTC	CASSAQGTGSSYEQYF
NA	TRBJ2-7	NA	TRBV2	TGTGCCAGCAGTGAAAAGGTCGAGCAGTACTTC	CASSEKVEQYF
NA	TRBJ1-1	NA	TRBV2	TGTGCCAGCAGACAGGATTCGTACACTGAAGCTTTCTTT	CASRQDSYTEAFF
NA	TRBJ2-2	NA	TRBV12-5	TGTGCTAGTGGTTACCGACTTACCGGGGAGCTGTTTTTT	CASGYRLTGELFF
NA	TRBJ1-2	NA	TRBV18	TGTGCCAGCTCACCATTCATAGAATGGGCAGGGAATGGCTACACCTTC	CASSPFIEWAGNGYTF
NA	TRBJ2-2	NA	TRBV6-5	TGTGCCAGCATCAAGACATTCAACACCGGGGAGCTGTTTTTT	CASIKTFNTGELFF
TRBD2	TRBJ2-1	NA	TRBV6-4	TGTGCCAGCAGCGTAACTAGCGGGCTTAACCATGAGCAGTTCTTC	CASSVTSGLNHEQFF
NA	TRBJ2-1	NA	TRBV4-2	TGTGCCAGCAGCTTGGGAGCGGAGCAGTTCTTC	CASSLGAEQFF
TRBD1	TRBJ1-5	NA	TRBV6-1	TGTGCCAGCAGTTCCCGGGACAGGGGACAGCCCCAGCATTTT	CASSSRDRGQPQHF
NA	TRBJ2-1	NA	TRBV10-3	TGTGCCATAGAGAGGGATGGGAACAATGAGCAGTTCTTC	CAIERDGNNEQFF
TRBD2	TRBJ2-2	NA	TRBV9	TGTGCCAGCAGCGTCGGGGAGGGAATCGGGGAGCTGTTTTTT	CASSVGEGIGELFF
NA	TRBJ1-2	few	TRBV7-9	TGTGCCAGCAGCAGCGGGCTTTATGGCTACACCTTC	CASSSGLYGYTF
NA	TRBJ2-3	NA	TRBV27	TGTGCCAGCAGTAGAGAACTAGCTACTAACAAGTATTTT	CASSRELATNKYF
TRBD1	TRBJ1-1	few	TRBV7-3	TGTGCCAGCAGCATACAGGGGGGGAACACTGAAGCTTTCTTT	CASSIQGGNTEAFF
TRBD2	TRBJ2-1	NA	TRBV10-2	TGCGCCAGCCATCTAGCGGGGCCGTACAATGAGCAGTTCTTC	CASHLAGPYNEQFF
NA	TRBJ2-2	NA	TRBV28	TGTGCCAGCAGACCTCAGGGGGGAACCGGGGAGCTGTTTTTT	CASRPQGGTGELFF
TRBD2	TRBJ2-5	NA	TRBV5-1	TGCGCCAGCAGCTTGGCCCGGACTAGCGGGGAAGTCGGGGAGACCCAGTACTTC	CASSLARTSGEVGETQYF
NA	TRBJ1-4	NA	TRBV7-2	TGTGCCAGCAGCTTGAGGGGGGGAGGGGAAAAACTGTTTTTT	CASSLRGGGEKLFF
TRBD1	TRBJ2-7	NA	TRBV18	TGTGCCAGCTCACTGGACAGGGAGCAGTACTTC	CASSLDREQYF
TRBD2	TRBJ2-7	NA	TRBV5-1	TGCGCCAGCAGCTCCGGGCGGGGGGCTAACGAGCAGTACTTC	CASSSGRGANEQYF
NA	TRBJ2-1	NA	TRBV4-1	TGCGCCAGCAGCCAAATGTCGTCCCCCTATGAGCAGTTCTTC	CASSQMSSPYEQFF
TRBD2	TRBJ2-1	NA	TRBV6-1	TGTGCCAGCAGTACATTAGCGGGAGTTCAGTTCTTC	CASSTLAGVQFF